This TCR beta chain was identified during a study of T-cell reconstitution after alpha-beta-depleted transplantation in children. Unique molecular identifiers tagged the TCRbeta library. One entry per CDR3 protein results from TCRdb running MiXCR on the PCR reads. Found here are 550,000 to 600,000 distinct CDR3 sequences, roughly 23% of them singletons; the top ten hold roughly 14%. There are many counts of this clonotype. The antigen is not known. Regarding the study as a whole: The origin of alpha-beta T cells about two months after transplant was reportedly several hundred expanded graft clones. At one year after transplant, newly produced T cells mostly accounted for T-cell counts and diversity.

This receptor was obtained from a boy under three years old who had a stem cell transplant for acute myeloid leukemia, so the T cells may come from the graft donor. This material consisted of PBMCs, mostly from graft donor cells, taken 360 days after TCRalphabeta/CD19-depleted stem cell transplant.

CDR3 residues: CSASSMQGTEAFF. The CDR3 DNA reads TGCAGTGCTAGTTCCATGCAAGGGACTGAAGCTTTCTTT. The chain recombines TRBV20-1 with TRBJ1-1; D is uncertain. This CDR3 has 13 amino acids. In germline, CDR1 is DFQATT, CDR2 SNEGSKA (reference sequence). Trimming stripped 3 bases from V and 5 bases from J, with 13 bases between.